The rows below give T cell receptor beta chains drawn from one sample of a study of cytomegalovirus exposure and HLA in healthy donors. Only in-frame clones appear in the TCRdb table, and some are missing; sequencing was by immunoSEQ multiplex PCR. This sample carries roughly 170,000 clones, about 75% of them seen once, and the ten largest clones take around 2.4%. The sequenced sample was PBMCs. The source of these receptors is a female donor in good health and CMV-seronegative. Both conserved end residues are part of each CDR3. The size entry is marked missing in some rows and otherwise reads once, few, many or a size class.

V gene: TRBV6-1; clone size: -; J gene: TRBJ1-1; CDR3 protein: CASSEEAKAFF
V gene: TRBV7-9; clone size: -; J gene: TRBJ1-1; CDR3 protein: CASSLDRGTEAFF
V gene: TRBV5-1; clone size: -; J gene: TRBJ2-2; CDR3 protein: CASSSGQATGELFF
V gene: TRBV27; clone size: -; J gene: TRBJ1-4; CDR3 protein: CASSFQGNRGEKLFF
V gene: TRBV13; clone size: -; J gene: TRBJ2-7; CDR3 protein: CASSTTGLAGGRSYEQYF
V gene: TRBV4-3; clone size: few; J gene: TRBJ1-6; CDR3 protein: CASSLGQGVAPLHF
V gene: TRBV9; clone size: -; J gene: TRBJ1-2; CDR3 protein: CASSSYWGEITF
V gene: TRBV27; clone size: -; J gene: TRBJ1-5; CDR3 protein: CASSRGVNQPQHF
V gene: TRBV6-1; clone size: -; J gene: TRBJ2-7; CDR3 protein: CASSVSRFYEQYF
V gene: TRBV6-4; clone size: -; J gene: TRBJ2-1; CDR3 protein: CASSEQGGRNEQFF
V gene: TRBV9; clone size: -; J gene: TRBJ1-2; CDR3 protein: CASRATGGYGYTF
V gene: TRBV7-3; clone size: -; J gene: TRBJ2-3; CDR3 protein: CASSLEASGGTDTQYF
V gene: TRBV27; clone size: -; J gene: TRBJ1-2; CDR3 protein: CASSIQGTSYGYTF
V gene: TRBV6-5; clone size: -; J gene: TRBJ2-7; CDR3 protein: CASSTASGTYEQYF
V gene: TRBV6-5; clone size: -; J gene: TRBJ1-2; CDR3 protein: CASSPQGPYGYTF
V gene: TRBV7-2; clone size: -; J gene: TRBJ1-2; CDR3 protein: CASSLGQGGGYTF
V gene: TRBV30; clone size: -; J gene: TRBJ2-2; CDR3 protein: CAWKLTGLQIGELFF
V gene: TRBV6-5; clone size: few; J gene: TRBJ1-1; CDR3 protein: CASSYATANTEAFF
V gene: TRBV6-1; clone size: many; J gene: TRBJ2-4; CDR3 protein: CASRTATAKNIQYF
V gene: TRBV30; clone size: -; J gene: TRBJ1-2; CDR3 protein: CAWSAPGNREGYTF
V gene: TRBV30; clone size: few; J gene: TRBJ2-6; CDR3 protein: CAWIRPGQSSGANVLTF
V gene: TRBV6-5; clone size: once; J gene: TRBJ1-1; CDR3 protein: CASSPTGGNTEAFF
V gene: TRBV28; clone size: -; J gene: TRBJ2-3; CDR3 protein: CASSHGAADTQYF
V gene: TRBV6-5; clone size: -; J gene: TRBJ1-1; CDR3 protein: CASSLQGIPTEAFF
V gene: TRBV2; clone size: -; J gene: TRBJ2-1; CDR3 protein: CASNQDRATYNEQFF
V gene: TRBV27; clone size: -; J gene: TRBJ1-1; CDR3 protein: CASSLYQSGGSEAFF
V gene: TRBV7-2; clone size: -; J gene: TRBJ2-7; CDR3 protein: CASSSNPGQAYEQYF